This T cell receptor beta chain was retrieved from a study of T cell repertoires in cytomegalovirus infection. About the research overall: Signatures in public TCR beta sequences pointed to both CMV infection and matching HLA type.

TCRdb re-called the reads with MiXCR, one entry per CDR3 protein. The table lists 150,000 to 200,000 distinct CDR3 sequences, 28% of them singletons, with roughly 31% in the top ten. Turning to this clonotype: What it binds is unknown.

Study findings and constraints: Of the TCR beta families, the public ones yielded a cumulative frequency that identified carriers of CMV plus the relevant HLA. Clonotypes of TCR beta that were HLA-C-restricted and CMV-specific dominated the ex vivo response.

The sequenced sample was PBMCs. The sequence derives from a human donor in good health (CMV status not recorded). Some clones in this sample may be carry-over from other donors' samples.

CDR3 loop: CAISEEIGAQGEKLFF. DNA of the CDR3: TGTGCCATCAGTGAGGAGATAGGGGCCCAAGGAGAAAAACTGTTTTTT. The rearrangement uses TRBV10-3 and TRBJ1-4; a weak D match, TRBD1 (5 bases). The CDR3 length is 16 residues. CDR1 is ENHRY and CDR2 is SYGVKD in the germline V gene. The germline V and J ends were trimmed by 2 bases and 8 bases, with 18 bases remaining between them.